Reported below is one T cell receptor beta chain. The data stem from a study of blood T cell repertoires in COVID-19. As for the study in general: Donors in the United States, Italy and Spain gave samples during acute or convalescent COVID-19.

Clones were read by immunoSEQ multiplex PCR, and TCRdb kept only the in-frame ones, dropping some. The repertoire holds fewer than 150,000 clones, with roughly 86% as singletons. The CDR3 has 16 residues. J lost 3 bases, V lost 1 base, and 4 bases had no gene match. Germline CDR1 MGHDK, CDR2 SYGVNS. The chain employs TRBV25-1 and TRBJ2-3; 10 bases are a match to TRBD2. The receptor comes from a woman aged 45-59 years who had recovered from COVID-19. What was sequenced was peripheral blood. CDR3: CASSELSGGATDTQYF. Written as DNA, the CDR3 is TGTGCCAGCAGTGAATTAAGCGGGGGGGCGACAGATACGCAGTATTTT.